This T cell receptor (beta chain) was recovered during a study of molecular identifiers for immune sequencing clone quantification. About this clonotype: A read error may explain this, as a much larger clone is one base away.

TCRdb processed the PCR reads anew with MiXCR; each CDR3 protein has one entry. The repertoire holds about half a million distinct CDR3 sequences, with about a quarter as singletons. The CDR3 loop spans 12 amino acids. From germline, CDR1 is LNHNV and CDR2 YYDKDF (reference sequence). Trimming pared 5 bases from V and 6 bases from J, leaving 10 bases between. The sequence came from a human donor in good health. Some libraries in this study had Jurkat cell RNA spiked in. The chain links TRBV15 to TRBJ1-1; no clear D. The material sequenced was naive CD8+ T cells from blood, with Jurkat cell RNA spiked in. The subset denotes: FACS-sorted CD8+CD4-CCR7+CD45RA+ naive T cells. The CDR3 DNA sequence: TGTGCCACCAGCGCTCCTGGCTCTGAAGCTTTCTTT. Encoded protein: CATSAPGSEAFF.